One and the same sample provided the 25 T cell receptor beta chains below, sequenced in a study of cytomegalovirus exposure and HLA in healthy donors. PCR employed 60 Vbeta and 13 Jbeta primers. The method was immunoSEQ multiplex PCR; TCRdb's version includes in-frame clones alone and lacks a portion of them. The data hold 200,000 to 250,000 clones, with 70% to 85% observed a single time. Sequencing used PBMCs. All receptors derive from a girl aged 2 to 10 in good health and CMV-seronegative.

The chain is built from TRBV7-8 and TRBJ2-2; the match to TRBD2 covers 7 bases. J gave up 4 bases and V 6 bases, and 5 bases lay outside the gene matches. CDR3 length: 14 amino acids. CDR1 SGHVS and CDR2 FQNEAQ come from the germline V gene. CDR3 sequence: CASSPGTTTGELFF. The CDR3 nucleotides are TGTGCCAGCAGTCCCGGGACTACCACCGGGGAGCTGTTTTTT.

Only a few counts were recorded for this clone. The chain combines TRBV9 with TRBJ2-3, with 10 bases matching TRBD2. Germline-derived CDR1 and CDR2 are SGDLS and YYNGEE. This CDR3 spans 16 amino acids. V lost 0 bases to trimming and J lost 4 bases; unmatched junction nucleotides: 5. This chain's CDR3 is CASSVDSGGSADTQYF. The CDR3 DNA reads as TGTGCCAGCAGCGTAGATAGCGGGGGGAGCGCAGATACGCAGTATTTT.

The chain employs TRBV5-8 and TRBJ1-1, with a possible D match to TRBD1 (5 bases). V lost 3 bases and J 7 bases, leaving 10 bases between the germline ends. Germline values: CDR1 SGHTS, CDR2 YDEGEE. The CDR3 is 12 residues long. CDR3 nucleotide sequence: TGTGCCAGCAGCTCGTCTCAGGGTGAAGCTTTCTTT. Translated, it gives CASSSSQGEAFF.

DNA for the CDR3: TGTGCCAGCAGGACGACAGTGGCCGGGTCCTACGAGCAGTACTTC. Its protein product is CASRTTVAGSYEQYF. V is TRBV6-1 and J is TRBJ2-7; possibly TRBD1 for D (5 bases). Trimming cost V 6 bases and J 1 base, with 16 bases left between them. Germline V gene lookup returns CDR1 MNHNS and CDR2 SASEGT. The CDR3 sequence is 15 residues long.

V usage is TRBV6-1 and J usage is TRBJ1-5; no definite D call. CDR3 size: 18 residues. From germline, CDR1 is MNHNS and CDR2 SASEGT. V dropped 3 bases and J dropped 0 bases, with 18 bases sitting between them. The CDR3 sequence: CASSDVAPQLFSNQPQHF. CDR3 bases: TGTGCCAGCAGTGACGTCGCACCTCAGTTATTTAGCAATCAGCCCCAGCATTTT.

The CDR3 region has the DNA TGTGCCAGCAGACAGGTTAGCTCCTACGAGCAGTACTTC. Protein: CASRQVSSYEQYF. The chain links TRBV6-1 to TRBJ2-7, with D perhaps TRBD1 (5 bases). The CDR3 sequence is 13 residues long. V gave up 6 bases and J gave up 0 bases, with 9 bases separating them. The germline V gene encodes CDR1 MNHNS and CDR2 SASEGT.

The chain joins TRBV6-1 to TRBJ2-1; TRBD2 matches at 14 bases. V shed 2 bases, J shed 10 bases, and the junction held 4 bases outside the gene matches. This CDR3 has 15 amino acids. Per the germline V gene, CDR1 is MNHNS and CDR2 is SASEGT. The DNA of the CDR3 is TGTGCCAGCAGTGAACTGACTAGCGGGAGGGACGAGCAGTTCTTC. This translates into CASSELTSGRDEQFF.

This rearrangement joins TRBV6-5 to TRBJ1-2; D remains unclear. Germline lookup yields CDR1 MNHEY and CDR2 SVGAGI. The CDR3 covers 15 residues. This CDR3 is CACSKKGEGRYGYTF. CDR3 DNA: TGTGCTTGTAGCAAAAAGGGAGAAGGGCGTTATGGCTACACCTTC.

The chain links TRBV7-9 to TRBJ2-2, with 9 bases aligning to TRBD2. CDR1 and CDR2 from the germline V gene are SEHNR and FQNEAQ (reference sequence). This CDR3 contains 17 residues. V shed 4 bases and J 2 bases; nucleotides not matched to a gene: 8. CDR3 loop: CASSSIPGTSNTGELFF. The CDR3, as DNA: TGTGCCAGCAGCTCCATTCCCGGGACTAGCAACACCGGGGAGCTGTTTTTT.

V usage is TRBV5-1 and J usage is TRBJ1-3; a possible D gene is TRBD1 (5 bases). Germline V lookup: CDR1 SGHRS, CDR2 YFSETQ. This CDR3 is 20 amino acids long. The V end lost 0 bases, the J end lost 4 bases, and 26 bases lay between the germline ends. Here the CDR3 reads CASSLVGGTTDWGRGNTIYF. Here the CDR3 DNA reads TGCGCCAGCAGCTTGGTCGGGGGGACGACCGACTGGGGACGAGGAAACACCATATATTTT.

This rearrangement joins TRBV27 to TRBJ2-2; no clear D gene. The CDR3 contains 13 residues. V was trimmed by 3 bases and J by 1 base, leaving 3 bases between them. Germline V gives CDR1 MNHEY, CDR2 SMNVEV (reference sequence). The CDR3 DNA is TGTGCCAGCAGTTTCGGGAACACCGGGGAGCTGTTTTTT. Amino acids: CASSFGNTGELFF.

This chain joins TRBV10-1 and TRBJ2-1; 10 bases are a match to TRBD2. This CDR3 contains 17 residues. V gave up 3 bases and J gave up 4 bases; unmatched junction bases: 9. Germline V gives CDR1 WNHNN, CDR2 SYGVQD (reference sequence). The DNA of the CDR3 is TGCGCCAGCAGTGATTCGAGCGGGAGGGCCTCTTACAATGAGCAGTTCTTC. It yields the protein CASSDSSGRASYNEQFF.

CDR3 amino acids: CAIITSRELAGEETQYF. The CDR3 region has the DNA TGTGCCATCATCACCTCCCGTGAACTAGCGGGAGAAGAGACCCAGTACTTC. The rearrangement links TRBV2 to TRBJ2-5, with 11 positions matching TRBD2. The CDR3 has 17 amino acids. The J segment lost 3 bases and the V segment lost 10 bases, leaving 16 bases of the junction unmatched. Looked up from germline, CDR1 is SNHLY and CDR2 is FYNNEI.

This sequence joins TRBV2 and TRBJ1-6; 11 bases fit TRBD1. This CDR3 is 14 amino acids long. With 4 bases clipped from V and 13 bases from J, the junction kept 6 bases outside the gene matches. Germline CDR1 SNHLY, CDR2 FYNNEI. The CDR3 protein is CASSGDRGVVPLHF. In DNA, the CDR3 is TGTGCCAGCAGTGGGGACAGGGGGGTGGTTCCCCTCCACTTT.

The rearrangement uses TRBV7-3 and TRBJ1-1; D remains unclear. This CDR3 comprises 13 residues. Germline CDR1 SGHTA, CDR2 FQGTGA. V was pared by 8 bases and J by 1 base, with 11 bases between. The CDR3 nucleotides read TGTGCCAGCGGTCTCCAGAAGAACACTGAAGCTTTCTTT. Residues: CASGLQKNTEAFF.

The genes are TRBV15 and TRBJ2-3; D is uncertain. V dropped 1 base and J dropped 4 bases, with 12 bases sitting between them. The CDR3 totals 15 residues. Germline CDR1 LNHNV, CDR2 YYDKDF (reference sequence). The CDR3, as DNA: TGTGCCACCAGCAGAGTGGTAGCTTACTCAGATACGCAGTATTTT. It codes for CATSRVVAYSDTQYF.

The chain has TRBV5-8 and TRBJ2-7, with D possibly TRBD2 on 6 matching bases. V lost 8 bases, J lost 0 bases, and 12 bases lay in between. CDR3 length equals 13 residues. The germline CDR1 and CDR2 sequences are SGHTS and YDEGEE. The CDR3, as DNA: TGTGCCAGTACCGGAGGGGTCTCCTACGAGCAGTACTTC. This encodes CASTGGVSYEQYF.

The CDR3 DNA reads as TGTGCCAGCAGTAGCATCCGTAACCCTAGTGGAGCTTTCTTT. It encodes CASSSIRNPSGAFF. The rearrangement links TRBV2 to TRBJ1-1, with D unresolved. The V end lost 5 bases, the J end lost 10 bases, and 20 bases lay between the germline ends. This CDR3 is built from 14 residues. Germline CDR1 reads SNHLY; CDR2 reads FYNNEI.

In this sample, this clone turned up a few times. The chain uses TRBV5-1 and TRBJ1-1; D is undetermined. The CDR3 totals 11 residues. Trimming removed 7 bases at V and 5 bases at J, with 9 bases between. From germline, CDR1 is SGHRS and CDR2 YFSETQ. The CDR3 spells CASRGMTEAFF. CDR3 DNA sequence: TGCGCCAGCCGAGGAATGACTGAAGCTTTCTTT.

This clone was seen a handful of times. The rearrangement joins TRBV2 to TRBJ2-4; weak D call: TRBD2 (6 bases). Trimming left V 5 bases short and J 0 bases short, with 14 bases between. Germline CDR1 and CDR2: SNHLY and FYNNEI. The CDR3 loop spans 16 amino acids. The chain's CDR3 is CASSSPGLLAKNIQYF. CDR3 DNA: TGTGCCAGCAGTTCTCCGGGACTCCTAGCCAAAAACATTCAGTACTTC.

This chain uses TRBV7-3 with TRBJ2-7; tentatively, D is TRBD2 (6 bases). Trimming took off 4 bases at V and 2 bases at J, with 12 bases between the two ends. Germline V CDR1 and CDR2: SGHTA, FQGTGA. The CDR3 sequence is 14 residues long. The chain's CDR3 is CASSSMGLPYEQYF. The CDR3 region has the DNA TGTGCCAGCAGCTCGATGGGACTCCCCTACGAGCAGTACTTC.

V gene TRBV27 combines with J gene TRBJ2-3, with 11 bases aligning to TRBD1. In germline, CDR1 is MNHEY, CDR2 SMNVEV (reference sequence). Trimming took 6 bases from V and 2 from J; bases not matched to a gene: 16. CDR3 length equals 19 residues. CDR3 coding DNA: TGTGCCAGCAGGCAGGGACAGGGGGTCCATAACCTTCCCACAGATACGCAGTATTTT. Translating it yields CASRQGQGVHNLPTDTQYF.

The V and J genes are TRBV15 and TRBJ1-1; D is undetermined. The CDR3 spans 13 residues. V was cut by 5 bases and J by 0 bases, with 7 bases left in between. Germline assignment: CDR1 LNHNV and CDR2 YYDKDF (reference sequence). CDR3 nucleotides: TGTGCCACCAGCGGTATAGTGAACACTGAAGCTTTCTTT. Its protein is CATSGIVNTEAFF.

Details on this clone: This CDR3 is also generated by other DNA sequences in the sample. The V gene is TRBV20-1, the J gene TRBJ1-1; D possibly corresponds to TRBD1 (6 bases). CDR1 and CDR2 (germline): DFQATT, SNEGSKA (reference sequence). Trimming pared 3 bases from V and 5 bases from J, leaving 7 bases between. This CDR3 is 11 amino acids long. In DNA form, the CDR3 reads TGCAGTGCTAGTCAGGGGACTGAAGCTTTCTTT. Amino acids: CSASQGTEAFF.

This clone was counted a single time. The rearrangement joins TRBV6-4 to TRBJ2-3; D gene unclear. Germline assignment: CDR1 MRHNA and CDR2 SNTAGT. Trimming removed 0 bases from V and 6 bases from J, with 7 bases in between. CDR3 length: 13 residues. The CDR3 DNA is TGTGCCAGCAGTGACTCCTTAGTGGATACGCAGTATTTT. It specifies CASSDSLVDTQYF.